Listed below are T cell receptor beta chains from one sample, sequenced in a study of beta chain features in type 1 diabetes. Using immunoSEQ multiplex PCR, the repertoire was profiled, and TCRdb retains in-frame clones only, with some absent. The data hold fewer than 250,000 clones, with 68% observed a single time. The sequenced sample was naive CD4+ T cells from blood. All receptors derive from a man aged 25-45 years in good health. The CDR3 runs from the conserved cysteine through the conserved F or W. Each record gives: V gene, D gene, clone size, J gene, CDR3 DNA, CDR3 protein. A D gene is named only where the DNA matches it firmly. Some rows mark clone size as missing; the rest say once, few, many or name a class of expanded clone.

TRBV19,NA,NA,TRBJ2-1,TGTGCCAGCCGTAAAGAGTTCTCCTACAATGAGCAGTTCTTC,CASRKEFSYNEQFF
TRBV10-3,NA,NA,TRBJ2-4,TGTGCCATCAGTGAGTCTGGGGAAAACATTCAGTACTTC,CAISESGENIQYF
TRBV4-2,NA,NA,TRBJ1-6,TGTGCCAGCAGCCAAGGAGTGGATTCACCCCTCCACTTT,CASSQGVDSPLHF
TRBV4-1,NA,NA,TRBJ2-5,TGCGCCAGCAGCCGTTTAGCGGATCAAGAGACCCAGTACTTC,CASSRLADQETQYF
TRBV18,NA,NA,TRBJ2-7,TGTGCCAGCTCACCTGGACAGATCTACGAGCAGTACTTC,CASSPGQIYEQYF
TRBV12-5,NA,NA,TRBJ2-1,TGTGCTAGTGGTTTGGGTTGGGATGAGCAGTTCTTC,CASGLGWDEQFF
TRBV29-1,TRBD1,few,TRBJ2-7,TGCAGCGTTAAAGCCGGGACAGGGGCCTACGAGCAGTACTTC,CSVKAGTGAYEQYF
TRBV30,NA,few,TRBJ2-7,TGTGCCTGGAGTGTACGGGACATCCACAGCGGCGAGCAGTACTTC,CAWSVRDIHSGEQYF
TRBV30,NA,NA,TRBJ1-6,TGTGCCTGGGCCCCTCCCGGTGGCTCACCCCTCCACTTT,CAWAPPGGSPLHF
TRBV6-6,TRBD2,once,TRBJ2-1,TGTGCCAGCAGTTACTCGGGCGGGAGGAACTTCAATGAGCAGTTCTTC,CASSYSGGRNFNEQFF
TRBV7-2,TRBD2,NA,TRBJ2-7,TGTGCCAGCAGCACCGGAGGGCTAGCGGGAGGGCCCTACGAGCAGTACTTC,CASSTGGLAGGPYEQYF
TRBV29-1,TRBD2,NA,TRBJ2-7,TGCAGCGCTGGAGCGGGAGGGGGCGAGCAGTACTTC,CSAGAGGGEQYF
TRBV7-2,NA,NA,TRBJ1-2,TGTGCCAGCAGCCCCAACATAGGATATGGCTACACCTTC,CASSPNIGYGYTF
TRBV7-9,TRBD1,NA,TRBJ2-1,TGTGCCAGCAGCTCTTTTCAGGGACAGCTCTACAATGAGCAGTTCTTC,CASSSFQGQLYNEQFF
TRBV11-2,NA,few,TRBJ2-1,TGTGCCAGCAGTTCTTCACAGGGAAGGCAGTTCTTC,CASSSSQGRQFF
TRBV7-2,TRBD1,once,TRBJ2-5,TGTGCCAGCAGCTTAGATCCTAGGACAGGGCGGCAGACCCAGTACTTC,CASSLDPRTGRQTQYF
TRBV30,TRBD2,NA,TRBJ2-7,TGTGCCTGGAGGACTAGCGGGCTTTCCGAGCAGTACTTC,CAWRTSGLSEQYF
TRBV6-1,NA,NA,TRBJ2-3,TGTGCCAGCAGACGCCGGGGGAGCACAGATACGCAGTATTTT,CASRRRGSTDTQYF
TRBV30,NA,NA,TRBJ1-1,TGTGCCTGGAGTGTGGGGGGTTCTGCTTTCTTT,CAWSVGGSAFF
TRBV18,TRBD1,once,TRBJ2-7,TGTGCCAGCTCACCATTGACAGGGGCATACGAGCAGTACTTC,CASSPLTGAYEQYF
TRBV5-5,NA,once,TRBJ1-5,TGTGCCAGCAGTCGGGACGATAACAATCAGCCCCAGCATTTT,CASSRDDNNQPQHF
TRBV29-1,TRBD1,NA,TRBJ2-5,TGCAGCGTTGATGGACAGGGCAGGAGGAAGACCCAGTACTTC,CSVDGQGRRKTQYF
TRBV2,TRBD2,once,TRBJ2-3,TGTGCCAGCCGCGGACTAGTGGGAACAGATACGCAGTATTTT,CASRGLVGTDTQYF
TRBV12-5,TRBD2,once,TRBJ2-3,TGTGCTAGTGGAAACGGGCTAGCGGGAGCGGATACGCAGTATTTT,CASGNGLAGADTQYF
TRBV7-9,NA,NA,TRBJ1-2,TGTGCCAGCAGCTTAGACAGCGACTATGGCTACACCTTC,CASSLDSDYGYTF
TRBV7-9,NA,few,TRBJ1-1,TGTGCCAGCAGCCCCCGCAGGCTGAACACTGAAGCTTTCTTT,CASSPRRLNTEAFF
TRBV10-3,NA,few,TRBJ1-4,TGTGCCATCAGTGAGTTAATCGAAAAACTGTTTTTT,CAISELIEKLFF
TRBV30,NA,NA,TRBJ2-5,TGTGCCTTCACAACCAGGGTTCAAGAGACCCAGTACTTC,CAFTTRVQETQYF
TRBV9,NA,NA,TRBJ2-4,TGTGCCAGCAGCCCCCAGCCGTCAGGGTTGGGAAACATTCAGTACTTC,CASSPQPSGLGNIQYF
TRBV30,NA,NA,TRBJ1-5,TGTGCCCTTGGGCAGGGAGGCAATCAGCCCCAGCATTTT,CALGQGGNQPQHF
TRBV4-3,NA,NA,TRBJ2-5,TGCGCCAGCAGCCAAGATATTAAGAGAGGACGGCAGAAAGAGACCCAGTACTTC,CASSQDIKRGRQKETQYF
TRBV30,NA,NA,TRBJ2-1,TGTGCCTGGAGTGTAGGAGGCAGGTTGGGCAATGAGCAGTTCTTC,CAWSVGGRLGNEQFF
TRBV11-2,NA,NA,TRBJ2-5,TGTGCCAGCTCACCAGGGGGGGGCCTCCAAGAGACCCAGTACTTC,CASSPGGGLQETQYF
TRBV7-9,NA,NA,TRBJ2-7,TGTGCCAGCAACCCTGGGGGGAACTCGAGGTACGAGCAGTACTTC,CASNPGGNSRYEQYF
TRBV29-1,TRBD1,few,TRBJ2-1,TGCAGCGTCGTGGGACAGACGCTCTACAATGAGCAGTTCTTC,CSVVGQTLYNEQFF